Listed here are 16 T cell receptor beta chains from one sample, sequenced in a study of shared clonotypes between healthy human individuals. Profiled with immunoSEQ multiplex PCR; TCRdb holds only in-frame clones, not every one. The repertoire includes about 480,000 clones, 60% to 80% of them detected once, and approximately 12% sits in the top ten. The sequenced sample consisted of PBMCs. The receptors derive from a middle-aged woman in good health. Some clones in this sample may be carry-over from other donors' samples.

The CDR3 loop reads CASSYRSGDTEAFF. CDR3 sequence (DNA): TGTGCCAGCAGTTACAGGTCGGGAGACACTGAAGCTTTCTTT. The chain recombines TRBV6-5 with TRBJ1-1; D gene ambiguous. CDR1 is MNHEY, CDR2 SVGAGI, per germline. The CDR3 contains 14 residues. Deletions cut 2 bases from V and 3 bases from J, with 10 bases between.

The chain links TRBV27 to TRBJ2-7, with D perhaps given as TRBD1 or TRBD2 (7 bases each). The ends were cut back, 10 bases at V and 4 bases at J, with 23 bases in the middle. CDR3 length: 15 amino acids. Germline CDR1 MNHEY, CDR2 SMNVEV (reference sequence). CDR3 DNA sequence: TGTGCCACCCGCTCTCAGGGGGGGTTAGGATACGAGCAGTACTTC. It encodes CATRSQGGLGYEQYF.

The CDR3: CASSQRGEGTEAFF. The CDR3 DNA is TGTGCCAGCAGTCAACGGGGGGAAGGCACTGAAGCTTTCTTT. This rearrangement joins TRBV7-9 to TRBJ1-1, with D possibly being TRBD1 (5 bases). The CDR3 has 14 amino acids. Germline CDR1 is SEHNR and CDR2 is FQNEAQ (reference sequence). V lost 6 bases, J lost 4 bases, and 15 bases lay in between.

The rearrangement joins TRBV25-1 to TRBJ2-3; D remains ambiguous. The CDR3 contains 15 residues. The germline V gene encodes CDR1 MGHDK and CDR2 SYGVNS. Trimming took off 3 bases at V and 1 base at J, with 11 bases between the two ends. The CDR3 DNA reads as TGTGCCAGCAGTGAGGGTTTCCTCGGCACAGATACGCAGTATTTT. Amino acids: CASSEGFLGTDTQYF. Together with reference TRBV25-1 and TRBJ2-3, the CDR3 gives the full variable domain: EADIYQTPRYLVIGTGKKITLECSQTMGHDKMYWYQQDPGMELHLIHYSYGVNSTEKGDLSSESTVSRIRTEHFPLTLESARPSHTSQYLCASSEGFLGTDTQYFGPGTRLTVL.

The rearrangement uses TRBV7-9 and TRBJ2-3; D remains ambiguous. The CDR3 is made up of 14 amino acids. Germline V gene data show CDR1 as SEHNR and CDR2 as FQNEAQ (reference sequence). V lost 4 bases and J lost 2, with 10 bases in between. CDR3 coding DNA: TGTGCCAGCAGCTCCCCGGGCTCCACAGATACGCAGTATTTT. Amino acids: CASSSPGSTDTQYF.

This chain links TRBV18 with TRBJ1-1; possible D gene TRBD1, 6 bases. Trimming removed 3 bases at V and 3 bases at J, with 17 bases between. CDR1 is KGHSH, CDR2 LQKENI, per germline. The CDR3 totals 16 residues. CDR3 DNA sequence: TGTGCCAGCTCACCCACCGCGGGACATAGGGACACTGAAGCTTTCTTT. Translated: CASSPTAGHRDTEAFF.

This rearrangement joins TRBV7-9 to TRBJ2-2; TRBD1 is a possible D gene (5 bases). There are 15 residues in the CDR3. Germline values: CDR1 SEHNR, CDR2 FQNEAQ (reference sequence). Trimming took off 5 bases at V and 1 base at J, with 11 bases between the two ends. The CDR3 loop is CASSPIQENTGELFF. Written as DNA, the CDR3 is TGTGCCAGCAGCCCGATACAGGAGAACACCGGGGAGCTGTTTTTT.

CDR3 nucleotides: TGCAGTGCTAGCGGGAGGGAAGAGCAGTACTTC. This gives the protein CSASGREEQYF. The V call is TRBV20-1, the J call TRBJ2-7; 8 bases line up with TRBD2. The V and J ends lost 3 bases and 7 bases, in that order; junction bases with no gene match: 2. Germline lookup yields CDR1 DFQATT and CDR2 SNEGSKA (reference sequence). There are 11 residues in the CDR3.

The chain has TRBV6-1 and TRBJ1-5; TRBD1 matches at 10 bases. After removal of 6 bases from V and 9 bases from J, the junction contained 11 bases not matched to a gene. The CDR3 runs 15 residues. Germline loops: CDR1 MNHNS, CDR2 SASEGT. The CDR3 DNA sequence: TGTGCCAGCAGCCCGGACAGGGGGTTTAGTCGGCCCCAGCATTTT. It yields the protein CASSPDRGFSRPQHF.

This chain connects TRBV2 to TRBJ2-7; 7 bases align to TRBD1. The germline gives CDR1 SNHLY, CDR2 FYNNEI. J was trimmed by 1 base and V by 2 bases; bases with no gene match: 11. The CDR3 totals 17 residues. The CDR3 here is CASSEWQLWGQSYEQYF. The CDR3, as DNA: TGTGCCAGCAGTGAATGGCAACTTTGGGGACAGTCCTACGAGCAGTACTTC.

The chain combines TRBV27 with TRBJ2-7; 11 bases map to TRBD2. Trimming took 5 bases from V and 7 from J; bases not matched to a gene: 16. Looked up from germline, CDR1 is MNHEY and CDR2 is SMNVEV (reference sequence). CDR3 length: 17 amino acids. This CDR3 is CASSPGGLLAGDLEQYF. DNA of the CDR3: TGTGCCAGCAGTCCCGGAGGCCTACTAGCGGGAGATCTTGAGCAGTACTTC.

This chain joins TRBV5-5 and TRBJ2-2, with TRBD1 identical over 8 bases. Germline CDR1 reads SGHKS; CDR2 reads YYEKEE (reference sequence). The junction had 17 bases not matched to a gene; V was cut back by 4 bases and J by 6 bases. CDR3 length equals 18 residues. In nucleotides, the CDR3 is TGTGCCAGCAGCCTCACCGGCAGGGGGCAAGGTGTCCCCGGGGAGCTGTTTTTT. Amino acids: CASSLTGRGQGVPGELFF.

V usage is TRBV30 and J usage is TRBJ2-7; 7 bases agree with TRBD2. Trimming took 4 bases from V and 2 from J; bases not matched to a gene: 8. Germline assignment: CDR1 GTSNPN and CDR2 SVGIG (reference sequence). CDR3 length equals 14 residues. The CDR3 spells CAWTRIGGTYEQYF. The CDR3 DNA follows: TGTGCCTGGACCCGGATCGGGGGGACCTACGAGCAGTACTTC.

This chain connects TRBV6-1 to TRBJ1-2; 7 positions agree with TRBD1. V lost 4 bases, J lost 1 base, and 15 bases stayed unmatched. Germline V gene sequence: CDR1 MNHNS, CDR2 SASEGT. The length of the CDR3 is 18 residues. CDR3: CASSVNPRQGPLNYGYTF. CDR3 in DNA: TGTGCCAGCAGTGTCAACCCCAGACAGGGTCCCCTTAACTATGGCTACACCTTC.

The rearrangement links TRBV9 to TRBJ2-3; 8 positions agree with TRBD2. J lost 0 bases, V lost 6 bases, and 6 bases had no gene match. CDR1 and CDR2 from the germline V gene are SGDLS and YYNGEE. The CDR3 is 15 amino acids. CDR3 DNA: TGTGCCAGCACGGAGACTAGCGCCAGCACAGATACGCAGTATTTT. This sequence encodes CASTETSASTDTQYF.

This rearrangement joins TRBV5-4 to TRBJ2-7; D perhaps matches TRBD1 (6 bases). Germline CDR1 is SGHNT and CDR2 is YYREEE (reference sequence). V shed 0 bases and J shed 7 bases, with 14 bases lying between them. The CDR3 totals 14 residues. The DNA for the CDR3 is TGTGCCAGCAGCTTGGGGACAGCGCTTGGGGAGCAGTACTTC. Its protein is CASSLGTALGEQYF.